This T cell receptor (beta chain) was recorded in a study of early T cells in non-severe SARS-CoV-2 infection (dated by TCRdb to about 2021). Background for the entire study: TCR sequencing used bulk RNA from unsorted whole blood, so alpha and beta chains could not be paired.

This was a case-control study nested in a cohort of healthcare workers in London, UK, who had nasopharyngeal swab PCR tests and blood samples taken every week. Healthcare workers were recruited during the week of the UK lockdown, between 23 and 31 March 2020, and followed weekly for up to about 15 weeks. General findings and caveats noted by the study authors: Matching against VDJdb was skewed toward anti-spike CD8 responses, likely underestimated virus-specific expansions, and missed private and CD4 specificities.

In the case of this clonotype: The target of this receptor is not known. No base-level quality is on record; no much larger clone is a single base apart.

Its CDR3 holds 18 amino acids, cysteine through phenylalanine. Just the 54-base CDR3 DNA is kept, in frame starting at base 1. For CDR1 and CDR2, the germline V gene lists SGDLS and YYNGEE. The junction shows trimming of 0 bases on V and 6 bases on J, plus 23 bases between the germline ends. Libraries were prepared through 5' RACE. The listed sequencing device is NextSeq 500. Unique molecular identifiers were attached to individual cDNA molecules in the TCR library protocol so that sequencing error and PCR bias could be corrected. Both TCR alpha and beta chains were sequenced, and tight co-correlation was observed between alpha and beta sequence abundances in each sample. Per the original workflow: Decombinator V4 was used to annotate the V gene, J gene and CDR3 of the TCR sequences. TCRs were defined as expanded if a significant change between any two time points was detected under a Poisson model with p below 0.0001. TCR abundances were normalised to the total number of TCRs sequenced per sample and were expressed as counts per million. TRAV1-2 paired with TRAJ12, TRAJ20 or TRAJ33 defined MAIT TCRs, while TRAV10 paired with TRAJ18 defined iNKT TCRs. A search of VDJdb, accessed on 1 November 2021, was run for TCRs annotated to CMV, EBV and SARS-CoV-2, with TCRs annotated for multiple antigens excluded. TCRdb reworked the public reads: Q25 trimming with fastp, MiXCR clone assembly, productive beta chains retained. Every distinct CDR3 protein forms one entry, paired with its most common genes and DNA. These V and J calls originate from TCRdb's pipeline instead of the authors' own analysis. The sample data list roughly 26,000 distinct CDR3 sequences, and approximately 4% of these were observed just once. In total, the top ten clones hold around 6.2% of the sample.

The specimen was whole blood. The TCR sequence derives from an adult who was a healthcare worker with PCR-confirmed SARS-CoV-2 infection or an uninfected control (not recorded which). Recombination linked TRBV9 to TRBJ2-3; the D assignment is uncertain and may be TRBD1 or TRBD2, with 6 bases supporting each. The DNA reads as follows: TGTGCCAGCAGCGTAGATCCGGGGGCCGGTTCAGTGCTGGATACGCAGTATTTT. This translates into CASSVDPGAGSVLDTQYF.